These 19 T cell receptor beta chains were sequenced from one sample in a study of T cells in Graves' hyperthyroidism and ophthalmopathy. TCR beta CDR3 sequences were amplified from RNA transcripts. RT-PCR in the first round (using the HTBI primer set) targeted the TCR CDR3. TCRdb reanalysed the multiplex PCR reads using MiXCR and keeps one entry per CDR3 protein. The table shows fewer than 800,000 distinct CDR3 sequences, with roughly 15% occurring only once. The source material was blood. The receptors shown here come from a man aged 18 to 30 with Graves' hyperthyroidism.

V usage is TRBV28 and J usage is TRBJ2-2; TRBD2 matches 10 bases. V was clipped by 4 bases and J by 0 bases; unmatched bases: 11. The CDR3 has 19 residues. Looked up from germline, CDR1 is MDHEN and CDR2 is SYDVKM. CDR3 amino acids: CASSSPPGAGGSNTGELFF. The CDR3 bases are TGTGCCAGCAGTTCCCCTCCGGGAGCGGGAGGGTCGAACACCGGGGAGCTGTTTTTT.

This clonotype was seen repeatedly, ten times or more. The rearrangement links TRBV30 to TRBJ2-5; a weak D match, TRBD2 (5 bases). CDR1 GTSNPN and CDR2 SVGIG come from the germline V gene (reference sequence). Trimming removed 0 bases at V and 5 bases at J, with 7 bases between. This CDR3 spans 12 amino acids. CDR3 nucleotide sequence: TGTGCCTGGAGTGTCGAGCGGGAGACCCAGTACTTC. Translated, it gives CAWSVERETQYF.

This clonotype was found many times. The chain employs TRBV7-2 and TRBJ1-1; TRBD1 matches at 8 bases. The CDR3 has 14 residues. From germline, CDR1 is SGHTA and CDR2 FQGNSA. With V trimmed by 5 bases and J by 6 bases, 8 bases remained unmatched. CDR3 protein: CASSTNQGAPEAFF. Here the CDR3 DNA reads TGTGCCAGCAGCACAAACCAGGGGGCCCCTGAAGCTTTCTTT.

In this sample, this clonotype turned up many times. The chain links TRBV28 to TRBJ2-5; 11 nucleotides agree with TRBD2. The CDR3 length is 14 residues. J lost 5 bases, V lost 7 bases, and 6 bases had no gene match. The V gene's germline CDR1 is MDHEN and CDR2 SYDVKM. For the CDR3, the DNA is TGTGCCAGCATGACTAGCGGGGAGTGGGAGACCCAGTACTTC. Its translation: CASMTSGEWETQYF.

The CDR3 DNA reads TGCGCCACACAAGGACAGGACATCACCGGGGAGCTGTTTTTT. Its translation is CATQGQDITGELFF. This chain joins TRBV10-1 and TRBJ2-2; 7 nucleotides line up with TRBD1. Trimming at V came to 10 bases and at J to 4 bases, leaving 9 bases not matched to a gene. CDR1 and CDR2 (germline): WNHNN, SYGVQD (reference sequence). This CDR3 comprises 14 residues.

This clonotype was detected many times. The chain carries TRBV6-2 or TRBV6-3 and TRBJ2-3; 9 bases line up with TRBD2. CDR3 size: 14 residues. Germline-derived CDR1 and CDR2 are MNHEY and SVGEGT. The junction had 5 bases not matched to a gene; V was cut back by 10 bases and J by 0 bases. The CDR3, as DNA: TGTGCCACCAAAAGCGGGGGGAGCACAGATACGCAGTATTTT. Encoded protein: CATKSGGSTDTQYF.

This clonotype was observed at least ten times. The chain combines TRBV3-1 with TRBJ2-1; D may be TRBD2 (6 bases). The CDR3 extends over 18 amino acids. Germline V gives CDR1 LGHDT, CDR2 YNNKEL (reference sequence). V shed 3 bases and J shed 9 bases, with 27 bases lying between them. The CDR3 DNA reads as TGTGCCAGCAGCCAGCCGTTTAGCGGCGGGGAGGTACCTGGTGAGCAGTTCTTC. This translates into CASSQPFSGGEVPGEQFF.

This clonotype turned up a few times. At one of its ends the junction is not consistent with the germline gene, which may arise from a read error. The CDR3 protein is CASSHSGLSSYGQYF. Written as DNA, the CDR3 is TGTGCCAGCAGCCATAGCGGTCTCAGCTCCTACGGGCAGTACTTC. V is TRBV12-3 or TRBV12-4 and J is TRBJ2-7; D might be TRBD2 (6 bases). The CDR3 loop spans 15 amino acids.

This clonotype was recorded at least ten times. The chain carries TRBV2 and TRBJ1-6; D gene uncertain. Germline V gene data show CDR1 as SNHLY and CDR2 as FYNNEI. This CDR3 has 14 residues. Trimming cost V 3 bases and J 0 bases, with 3 bases left between them. The CDR3 DNA is TGTGCCAGCAGTGAGAGCTCCTATAATTCACCCCTCCACTTT. Its protein product is CASSESSYNSPLHF.

This clonotype showed up many times. V gene TRBV11-1 combines with J gene TRBJ2-1, with D unclear. From germline, CDR1 is SGHAT and CDR2 FQDESV (reference sequence). Trimming pared 5 bases from V and 10 bases from J, leaving 12 bases between. The CDR3 extends over 12 amino acids. The CDR3 DNA reads as TGTGCCAGCAGCCTGGGCGAGAAGGAGCAGTTCTTC. Residues: CASSLGEKEQFF.

This clonotype has a count of ten or more. The V gene is TRBV20-1, the J gene TRBJ2-5; a possible D gene is TRBD2 (6 bases). V lost 5 bases, J lost 2 bases, and 24 bases lay in between. CDR3 length equals 17 residues. The V gene's germline CDR1 is DFQATT and CDR2 SNEGSKA (reference sequence). The DNA for the CDR3 is TGCAGTGCTCTTGCTTTTCAGCGGGCTACGGGTCAAGAGACCCAGTACTTC. Its protein is CSALAFQRATGQETQYF.

With regard to this clonotype: It may be a read error: a sequence one base away is much more abundant. CDR3 coding DNA: TGTGCCAGCAGCGACAGGAGGCAAGGTGGCTACACCTTC. Protein: CASSDRRQGGYTF. The chain employs TRBV2 and TRBJ1-2; D is perhaps TRBD1 (6 bases). The CDR3 consists of 13 residues. The germline V gene has CDR1 SNHLY and CDR2 FYNNEI. Trimming took 6 bases from V and 7 from J, leaving 15 bases between them.

This rearrangement joins TRBV29-1 to TRBJ2-3, with D uncertain. Trimming removed 1 base from V and 2 bases from J, with 10 bases in between. CDR3 length: 14 residues. Per germline, CDR1 SQVTM and CDR2 ANQGSEA. The CDR3 is CSVEGVSFTDTQYF. As DNA, the CDR3 is TGCAGCGTTGAAGGCGTTAGCTTCACAGATACGCAGTATTTT.

This clonotype was detected many times. The chain joins TRBV28 to TRBJ2-7, with D unclear. Germline-derived CDR1 and CDR2 are MDHEN and SYDVKM. V lost 2 bases, J lost 1 base, and 9 bases lay in between. CDR3 length: 14 residues. CDR3 bases: TGTGCCAGCAGTTTAGCAGTCCCGTCCTACGAGCAGTACTTC. It is translated as CASSLAVPSYEQYF.

This clonotype was recorded many times. V usage is TRBV27 and J usage is TRBJ2-1; TRBD2 matches at 12 bases. The CDR3 contains 16 residues. CDR1 is MNHEY and CDR2 is SMNVEV in the germline V gene (reference sequence). J was trimmed by 2 bases and V by 8 bases; bases with no gene match: 7. CDR3 amino acids: CASSRRLAGAYNEQFF. CDR3 nucleotides: TGTGCCAGCTCCAGGAGACTAGCGGGGGCCTACAATGAGCAGTTCTTC.

The sample holds a few counts of this clonotype. This chain connects TRBV9 to TRBJ1-1; 7 nucleotides agree with TRBD1. J lost 10 bases, V lost 0 bases, and 15 bases had no gene match. Germline V gene sequence: CDR1 SGDLS, CDR2 YYNGEE. The CDR3 is 16 amino acids. CDR3 amino acids: CASSVEGAGGARGAFF. DNA of the CDR3: TGTGCCAGCAGCGTAGAGGGGGCCGGGGGGGCCCGAGGAGCTTTCTTT. Using reference TRBV9 and TRBJ1-1 for the parts outside the CDR3, the full variable domain is DSGVTQTPKHLITATGQRVTLRCSPRSGDLSVYWYQQSLDQGLQFLIQYYNGEERAKGNILERFSAQQFPDLHSELNLSSLELGDSALYFCASSVEGAGGARGAFFGQGTRLTVV.

This clonotype was seen only a few times. The V call is TRBV15, the J call TRBJ2-5, with D perhaps matching TRBD2 (5 bases). Germline values: CDR1 LNHNV, CDR2 YYDKDF (reference sequence). The CDR3 runs 13 residues. V was trimmed by 3 bases and J by 3 bases, leaving 8 bases between them. The CDR3 region is CATSRVREETQYF. CDR3 nucleotides: TGTGCCACCAGCAGGGTGAGGGAAGAGACCCAGTACTTC.

A few counts support this clonotype. The chain recombines TRBV6-2 or TRBV6-3 with TRBJ1-5, with TRBD1 matching 9 bases. The CDR3 consists of 17 residues. Per the germline V gene, CDR1 is MNHEY and CDR2 is SVGEGT. V was clipped by 2 bases and J by 2 bases; unmatched bases: 7. The CDR3 sequence is CASSYAGTGNGNQPQHF. For the CDR3, the DNA is TGTGCCAGCAGTTACGCCGGGACAGGGAATGGCAATCAGCCCCAGCATTTT.

This rearrangement joins TRBV9 to TRBJ1-1; maybe TRBD1 (6 bases). CDR1 SGDLS and CDR2 YYNGEE come from the germline V gene. Trimming removed 4 bases from V and 0 bases from J, with 13 bases in between. The CDR3 has 15 residues. As DNA, the CDR3 is TGTGCCAGCAGCCCCGCGGGACACTTGAACACTGAAGCTTTCTTT. It yields the protein CASSPAGHLNTEAFF.